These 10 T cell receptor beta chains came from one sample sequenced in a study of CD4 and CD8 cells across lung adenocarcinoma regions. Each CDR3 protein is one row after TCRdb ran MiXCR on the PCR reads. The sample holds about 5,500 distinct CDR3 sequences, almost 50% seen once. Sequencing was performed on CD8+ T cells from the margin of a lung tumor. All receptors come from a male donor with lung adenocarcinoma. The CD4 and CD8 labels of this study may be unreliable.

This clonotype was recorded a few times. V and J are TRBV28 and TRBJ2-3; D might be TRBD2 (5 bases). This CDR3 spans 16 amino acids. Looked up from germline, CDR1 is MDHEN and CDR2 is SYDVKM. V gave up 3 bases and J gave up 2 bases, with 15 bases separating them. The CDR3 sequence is CASSFSSSGFTDTQYF. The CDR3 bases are TGTGCCAGCAGTTTCTCCTCGAGCGGTTTCACAGATACGCAGTATTTT.

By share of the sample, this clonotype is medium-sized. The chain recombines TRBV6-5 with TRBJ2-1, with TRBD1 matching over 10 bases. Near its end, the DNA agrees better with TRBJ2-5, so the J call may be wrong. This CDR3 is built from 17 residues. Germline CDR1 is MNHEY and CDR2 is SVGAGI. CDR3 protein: CASSYLRGQGRSETQYF. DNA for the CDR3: TGTGCCAGCAGTTATCTTCGGGGACAGGGGCGGTCAGAGACCCAGTACTTC.

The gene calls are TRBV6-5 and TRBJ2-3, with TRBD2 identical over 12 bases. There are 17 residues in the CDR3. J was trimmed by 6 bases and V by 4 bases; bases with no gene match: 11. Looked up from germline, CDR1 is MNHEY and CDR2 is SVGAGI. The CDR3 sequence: CASSSSTSGSPQDTQYF. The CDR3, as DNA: TGTGCCAGCAGTTCCTCGACTAGCGGGAGCCCTCAGGATACGCAGTATTTT.

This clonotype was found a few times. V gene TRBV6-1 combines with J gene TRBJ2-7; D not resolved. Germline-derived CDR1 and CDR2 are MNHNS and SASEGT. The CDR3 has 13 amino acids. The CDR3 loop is CALLRTGTYEQYF. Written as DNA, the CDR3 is TGTGCTTTACTACGGACGGGTACCTACGAGCAGTACTTC.

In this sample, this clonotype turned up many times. The CDR3 is CASSLKAGVTDTQYF. The CDR3 DNA is TGTGCCAGCAGTTTAAAAGCGGGGGTCACAGATACGCAGTATTTT. This chain uses TRBV27 with TRBJ2-3, with 8 bases that match TRBD2. The ends lost 2 bases at V and 2 bases at J; junction bases unmatched: 3. Germline CDR1 MNHEY, CDR2 SMNVEV (reference sequence). This CDR3 spans 15 amino acids.

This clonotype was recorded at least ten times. In DNA, the CDR3 is TGTGCCAGCAGTCCCTTTGGACAGCTCACAGATACGCAGTATTTT. Translated, it gives CASSPFGQLTDTQYF. The J gene is TRBJ2-3, the V gene TRBV27; a possible D gene is TRBD1 (6 bases). The CDR3 consists of 15 residues. Between the trimmed V and J ends, which lost 5 bases and 2 bases, there was a span of 14 bases. CDR1 is MNHEY and CDR2 is SMNVEV in the germline V gene (reference sequence).

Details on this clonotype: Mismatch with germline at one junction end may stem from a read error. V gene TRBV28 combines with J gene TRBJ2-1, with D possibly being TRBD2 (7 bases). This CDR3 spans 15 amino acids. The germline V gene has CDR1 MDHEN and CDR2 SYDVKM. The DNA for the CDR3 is TGTGCCAGCACTTTTCTGGGGGGGGCAAGGAATGAGAAGTTCTTC. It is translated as CASTFLGGARNEKFF.

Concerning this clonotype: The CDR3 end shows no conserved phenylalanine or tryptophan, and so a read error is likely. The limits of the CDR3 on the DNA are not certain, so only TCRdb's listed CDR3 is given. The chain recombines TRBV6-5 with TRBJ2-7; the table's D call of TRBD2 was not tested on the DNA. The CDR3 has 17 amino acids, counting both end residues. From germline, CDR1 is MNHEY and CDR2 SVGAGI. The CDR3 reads CASSIQSGGGSPLHFGN.

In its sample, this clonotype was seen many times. This CDR3 reads CATTRQRNSPLHF. DNA of the CDR3: TGTGCCACGACAAGGCAGAGGAATTCACCCCTCCACTTT. This chain connects TRBV6-1 to TRBJ1-6, with unresolved D. Trimming removed 10 bases at V and 7 bases at J, with 14 bases between. CDR1 and CDR2 (germline): MNHNS, SASEGT. The CDR3 has 13 residues.

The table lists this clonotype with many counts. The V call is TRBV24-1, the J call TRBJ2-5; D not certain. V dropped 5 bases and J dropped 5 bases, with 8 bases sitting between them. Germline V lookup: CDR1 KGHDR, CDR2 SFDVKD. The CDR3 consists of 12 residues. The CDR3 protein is CATSGVTETQYF. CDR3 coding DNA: TGTGCCACCAGTGGCGTCACTGAGACCCAGTACTTC.